Below, 22 T cell receptor beta chains from the same sample are listed, as sequenced in a study of cytomegalovirus exposure and HLA in healthy donors. The PCR used 60 Vbeta and 13 Jbeta primers. Assay: immunoSEQ multiplex PCR; the TCRdb copy retains only in-frame clones and omits some. The repertoire holds 220,000 or so clones, with around four fifths as singletons. Sequenced input: PBMCs. The source of these receptors is a male donor in good health and CMV-seronegative.

This clone was observed a handful of times. This rearrangement joins TRBV14 to TRBJ2-3; TRBD1 is a possible D gene (5 bases). The germline V gene encodes CDR1 SGHDN and CDR2 FVKESK. V lost 2 bases and J 6 bases, leaving 12 bases between the germline ends. CDR3 length: 14 amino acids. The CDR3 is CASSQLGALDTQYF. As DNA, the CDR3 is TGTGCCAGCAGCCAACTAGGGGCTTTGGATACGCAGTATTTT.

V and J are TRBV11-3 and TRBJ1-1; weak D call: TRBD1 (5 bases). V lost 2 bases to trimming and J lost 4 bases, with 14 bases between them. CDR1 is SGHNT, CDR2 YENEEA, per germline. The CDR3 runs to 15 residues. CDR3 nucleotides: TGTGCCAGCAGCTTACGTGACAGCATCGCCACTGAAGCTTTCTTT. This codes for CASSLRDSIATEAFF.

V usage is TRBV19 and J usage is TRBJ2-7; TRBD1 matches 7 bases. CDR3 length: 15 amino acids. The V gene's germline CDR1 is LNHDA and CDR2 SQIVND (reference sequence). With 5 bases clipped from V and 0 bases from J, the junction kept 7 bases outside the gene matches. CDR3 amino acids: CASSARDSYSYEQYF. The CDR3 bases are TGTGCCAGTAGTGCTCGGGACAGCTACTCCTACGAGCAGTACTTC.

The V call is TRBV6-6, the J call TRBJ2-7, with a possible D match to TRBD2 (5 bases). The germline V gene encodes CDR1 MNHNY and CDR2 SVGAGI (reference sequence). V was pared by 7 bases and J by 4 bases, with 17 bases between. This CDR3 contains 14 residues. CDR3 protein: CASTNEGRAYEQYF. CDR3 DNA: TGTGCCAGCACCAACGAGGGCAGAGCTTACGAGCAGTACTTC.

The chain combines TRBV5-1 with TRBJ2-5; maybe TRBD2 (6 bases). Looked up from germline, CDR1 is SGHRS and CDR2 is YFSETQ. V was pared by 4 bases and J by 5 bases, with 15 bases between. The CDR3 consists of 14 residues. CDR3 residues: CASSKHSGGETQYF. DNA for the CDR3: TGCGCCAGCAGCAAACACTCCGGAGGGGAGACCCAGTACTTC.

The V and J genes are TRBV28 and TRBJ1-2, with a weak D call TRBD1 (5 bases). CDR1 is MDHEN and CDR2 is SYDVKM in the germline V gene. The CDR3 totals 12 residues. V was cut by 5 bases and J by 3 bases, with 7 bases left in between. The CDR3 loop reads CASSRGDYGYTF. The CDR3 nucleotides read TGTGCCAGCAGTCGGGGGGACTATGGCTACACCTTC.

V and J are TRBV2 and TRBJ2-1, with D perhaps TRBD2 (7 bases). Germline assignment: CDR1 SNHLY and CDR2 FYNNEI. V was pared by 4 bases and J by 7 bases, with 17 bases between. The CDR3 spans 15 residues. CDR3 in DNA: TGTGCCAGCAGTGGAATTGTGGGAGGGGGTAATGAGCAGTTCTTC. Translation gives CASSGIVGGGNEQFF. Looking up the rest from reference TRBV2 and TRBJ2-1 gives the full variable domain: EPEVTQTPSHQVTQMGQEVILRCVPISNHLYFYWYRQILGQKVEFLVSFYNNEISEKSEIFDDQFSVERPDGSNFTLKIRSTKLEDSAMYFCASSGIVGGGNEQFFGPGTRLTVL.

V gene TRBV9 combines with J gene TRBJ2-1, with 12 positions matching TRBD2. The CDR3 spans 15 residues. Germline values: CDR1 SGDLS, CDR2 YYNGEE. V was pared by 0 bases and J by 7 bases, with 2 bases of the junction left unmatched. CDR3 coding DNA: TGTGCCAGCAGCGTAGATGGGACTAGCGGGAATGAGCAGTTCTTC. It encodes CASSVDGTSGNEQFF.

The table lists this clone with a count of one. The J gene is TRBJ2-7, the V gene TRBV28, with D maybe TRBD1 (5 bases). The CDR3 spans 12 residues. Trimming left V 2 bases short and J 9 bases short, with 11 bases between. Germline CDR1 and CDR2: MDHEN and SYDVKM. In DNA, the CDR3 is TGTGCCAGCAGTTTACTTCAGGGCGGGCAGTACTTC. Translated, it gives CASSLLQGGQYF.

The genes are TRBV18 and TRBJ2-3; 11 bases are a match to TRBD2. This CDR3 contains 14 residues. Looked up from germline, CDR1 is KGHSH and CDR2 is LQKENI. V was pared by 5 bases and J by 5 bases, with 3 bases of the junction left unmatched. The CDR3 bases are TGTGCCAGCTCAGGCCTAGCGGGAGGAGATACGCAGTATTTT. Encoded protein: CASSGLAGGDTQYF.

V is TRBV5-8 and J is TRBJ2-5, with 7 bases matching TRBD1. The junction had 8 bases not matched to a gene; V was cut back by 8 bases and J by 7 bases. Germline V gene sequence: CDR1 SGHTS, CDR2 YDEGEE. The CDR3 extends over 12 amino acids. The CDR3 here is CASLDRSGTQYF. CDR3 in DNA: TGTGCCAGTCTGGACAGGAGTGGGACCCAGTACTTC.

This clone was seen once. The chain carries TRBV19 and TRBJ2-1, with 11 bases that match TRBD2. Looked up from germline, CDR1 is LNHDA and CDR2 is SQIVND (reference sequence). V lost 0 bases to trimming and J lost 2 bases; unmatched junction nucleotides: 3. The CDR3 runs to 17 residues. CDR3 sequence (DNA): TGTGCCAGTAGTATAGATCAGACTAGCGGGGCCTACAATGAGCAGTTCTTC. Residues: CASSIDQTSGAYNEQFF.

J is TRBJ2-2 and V is TRBV27; D remains unclear. The germline gives CDR1 MNHEY, CDR2 SMNVEV (reference sequence). V lost 6 bases and J lost 2, with 13 bases in between. CDR3 length: 15 amino acids. Here the CDR3 reads CASSHTPDNTGELFF. The CDR3 region has the DNA TGTGCCAGCAGCCACACCCCAGATAACACCGGGGAGCTGTTTTTT.

The rearrangement joins TRBV18 to TRBJ2-1; 7 nucleotides line up with TRBD1. The germline V gene has CDR1 KGHSH and CDR2 LQKENI. With V trimmed by 3 bases and J by 10 bases, 12 bases remained unmatched. This CDR3 has 15 residues. CDR3 protein: CASSPKGQPVLEQFF. CDR3 sequence (DNA): TGTGCCAGCTCACCGAAGGGACAGCCTGTCCTAGAGCAGTTCTTC.

This clone was observed a handful of times. The V gene is TRBV19, the J gene TRBJ1-5; D possibly corresponds to TRBD1 (6 bases). Per germline, CDR1 LNHDA and CDR2 SQIVND (reference sequence). This CDR3 region has 15 residues. Trimming pared 3 bases from V and 4 bases from J, leaving 13 bases between. CDR3 residues: CASSMLGHENQPQHF. The CDR3 coding sequence is TGTGCCAGTAGTATGTTGGGACACGAAAATCAGCCCCAGCATTTT.

Written as DNA, the CDR3 is TGTGCCAGCTCACCAAACCGGCAAGAGACCCAGTACTTC. Translating gives CASSPNRQETQYF. V is TRBV18 and J is TRBJ2-5; D gene unclear. The ends were cut back, 2 bases at V and 2 bases at J, with 6 bases in the middle. CDR1 KGHSH and CDR2 LQKENI come from the germline V gene. The CDR3 runs 13 residues.

This clone has just a few counts. This sequence joins TRBV7-6 and TRBJ2-5; TRBD1 agrees at 11 bases. Trimming cost V 5 bases and J 4 bases; bases outside gene matches: 0. CDR3 length: 13 amino acids. From germline, CDR1 is SGHVS and CDR2 FNYEAQ. CDR3 loop: CASSGQGAETQYF. The CDR3 coding sequence is TGTGCCAGCAGCGGACAGGGGGCAGAGACCCAGTACTTC.

The rearrangement uses TRBV10-3 and TRBJ2-7; maybe TRBD1 (5 bases). Germline V gene lookup returns CDR1 ENHRY and CDR2 SYGVKD. This CDR3 contains 14 residues. V was cut by 4 bases and J by 0 bases, with 10 bases left in between. CDR3 sequence (DNA): TGTGCCATCAGTGCCCCAGGGTTCTCCTACGAGCAGTACTTC. This codes for CAISAPGFSYEQYF.

The chain combines TRBV6-5 with TRBJ1-5; maybe TRBD1 (5 bases). Per germline, CDR1 MNHEY and CDR2 SVGAGI. The V gene lost 5 bases and the J gene lost 5 bases, with 13 bases spanning the gap. The CDR3 runs 14 residues. In nucleotides, the CDR3 is TGTGCCAGCAGTGAAGGAGGGGCCCATCAGCCCCAGCATTTT. Translated, it gives CASSEGGAHQPQHF.

The CDR3 sequence: CASSPLILTGTGGADGYTF. CDR3 DNA: TGTGCCAGTAGTCCCCTTATTTTAACCGGGACAGGGGGCGCGGATGGCTACACCTTC. This chain uses TRBV19 with TRBJ1-2; TRBD1 agrees at 12 bases. CDR1 LNHDA and CDR2 SQIVND come from the germline V gene (reference sequence). J gave up 6 bases and V 5 bases, and 19 bases lay outside the gene matches. CDR3 length: 19 residues.

V and J are TRBV4-1 and TRBJ2-3; D unresolved. This CDR3 comprises 15 residues. Trimming removed 2 bases from V and 3 bases from J, with 12 bases in between. Germline values: CDR1 MGHRA, CDR2 YSYEKL. In DNA form, the CDR3 reads TGCGCCAGCAGCCAACGTGGGCTCTCGACAGATACGCAGTATTTT. Protein sequence: CASSQRGLSTDTQYF.

This clone was observed a few times. The chain's CDR3 is CASSRNGLAGSPDTQYF. The CDR3 nucleotides read TGTGCCAGTAGTCGGAACGGGCTAGCTGGGTCCCCAGATACGCAGTATTTT. The rearrangement joins TRBV19 to TRBJ2-3, with D perhaps matching TRBD2 (5 bases). Trimming removed 5 bases from V and 4 bases from J, with 22 bases in between. The CDR3 is 17 residues long. CDR1 LNHDA and CDR2 SQIVND come from the germline V gene (reference sequence).